This record looks at one TCR beta chain sequence and its context. The antigen is unknown. Vbeta (60) and Jbeta (13) primers were used in the PCR. As handled by the study authors: An analysis that came later counted 77 million or so unique TCR beta chains, approximately 10 million shared. Data came from immunoSEQ multiplex PCR; TCRdb stores just in-frame clones and leaves some out. V, J and clone size reflect that table, while D and trimming were determined from the DNA. The sample records about 220,000 clones, more than 60% being singletons. This sample is part of a study of cytomegalovirus exposure and HLA in healthy donors. Study outcomes and limitations: Later work associated fewer than 20,000 TCR beta sequences with HLA alleles at 0.05 false discovery rate. According to an earlier analysis, most TCR beta V segments yielded productive rearrangements about 90% or about 30% of the time.

V lost 6 bases to trimming and J lost 3 bases; unmatched junction nucleotides: 8. The CDR3 has 14 amino acids. CDR1 and CDR2 from the germline V gene are KGHSH and LQKENI. V is TRBV18 and J is TRBJ2-7; TRBD1 matches at 7 bases. The source of this sequence is a woman aged 25 to 39 in good health and CMV-seronegative. The sample comprised PBMCs. CDR3: CASSLQGLGYEQYF. CDR3 DNA sequence: TGTGCCAGCTCTCTACAGGGGCTGGGCTACGAGCAGTACTTC.